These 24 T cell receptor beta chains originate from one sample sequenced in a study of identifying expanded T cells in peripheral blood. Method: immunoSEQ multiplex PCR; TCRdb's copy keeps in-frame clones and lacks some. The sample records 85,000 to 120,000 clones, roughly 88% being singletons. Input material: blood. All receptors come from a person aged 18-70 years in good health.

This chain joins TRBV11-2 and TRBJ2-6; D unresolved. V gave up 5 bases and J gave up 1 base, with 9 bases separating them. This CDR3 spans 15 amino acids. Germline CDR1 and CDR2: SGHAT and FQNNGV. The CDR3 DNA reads TGTGCCAGCAGCCAGGCCCGGTCTGGGGCCAACGTCCTGACTTTC. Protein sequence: CASSQARSGANVLTF.

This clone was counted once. CDR3 region: CASQAGKSYEQYF. The CDR3, as DNA: TGTGCCAGCCAGGCAGGGAAGTCCTACGAGCAGTACTTC. The rearrangement links TRBV27 to TRBJ2-7; D might be TRBD1 (5 bases). Germline CDR1 reads MNHEY; CDR2 reads SMNVEV (reference sequence). The CDR3 has 13 residues. Trimming stripped 8 bases from V and 1 base from J, with 12 bases between.

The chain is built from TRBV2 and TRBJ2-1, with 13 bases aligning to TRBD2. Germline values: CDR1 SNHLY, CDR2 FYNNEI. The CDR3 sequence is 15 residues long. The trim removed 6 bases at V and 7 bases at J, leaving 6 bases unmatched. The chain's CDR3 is CASSGTSGKVNEQFF. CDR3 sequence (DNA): TGTGCCAGCAGCGGGACTAGCGGGAAGGTGAATGAGCAGTTCTTC.

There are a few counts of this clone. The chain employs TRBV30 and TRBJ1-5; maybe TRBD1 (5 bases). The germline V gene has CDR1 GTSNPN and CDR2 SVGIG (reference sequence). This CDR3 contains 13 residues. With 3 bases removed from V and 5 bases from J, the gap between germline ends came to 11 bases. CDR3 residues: CAWSGQGDQPQHF. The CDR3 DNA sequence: TGTGCCTGGAGCGGGCAGGGAGATCAGCCCCAGCATTTT.

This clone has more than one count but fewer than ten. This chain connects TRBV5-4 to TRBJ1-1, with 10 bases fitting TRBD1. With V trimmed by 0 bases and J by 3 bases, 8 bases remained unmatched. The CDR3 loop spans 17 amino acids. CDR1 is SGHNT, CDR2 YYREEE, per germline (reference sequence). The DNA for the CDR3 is TGTGCCAGCAGCTTGGGACAGGGGGCGAGAGGCGACACTGAAGCTTTCTTT. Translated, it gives CASSLGQGARGDTEAFF.

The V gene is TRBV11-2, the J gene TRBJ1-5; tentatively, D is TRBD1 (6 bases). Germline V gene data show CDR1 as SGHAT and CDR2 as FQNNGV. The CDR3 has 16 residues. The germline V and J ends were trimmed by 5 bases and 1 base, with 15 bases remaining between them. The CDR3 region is CASSLLQGWSNQPQHF. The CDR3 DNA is TGTGCCAGCAGCCTCCTACAGGGTTGGAGCAATCAGCCCCAGCATTTT.

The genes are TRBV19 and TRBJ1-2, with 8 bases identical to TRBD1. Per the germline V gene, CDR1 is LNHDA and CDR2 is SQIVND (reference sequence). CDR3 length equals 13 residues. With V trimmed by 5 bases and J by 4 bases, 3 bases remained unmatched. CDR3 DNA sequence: TGTGCCAGTAGTCGGACAGGGACCTATGGCTACACCTTC. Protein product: CASSRTGTYGYTF. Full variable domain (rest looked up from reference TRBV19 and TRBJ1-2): DGGITQSPKYLFRKEGQNVTLSCEQNLNHDAMYWYRQDPGQGLRLIYYSQIVNDFQKGDIAEGYSVSREKKESFPLTVTSAQKNPTAFYLCASSRTGTYGYTFGSGTRLTVV.

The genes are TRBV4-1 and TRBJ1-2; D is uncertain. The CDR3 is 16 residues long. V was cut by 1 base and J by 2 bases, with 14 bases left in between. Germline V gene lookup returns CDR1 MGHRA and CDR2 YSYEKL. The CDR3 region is CASSQAVAAGNYGYTF. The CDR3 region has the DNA TGCGCCAGCAGCCAAGCGGTGGCGGCGGGGAACTATGGCTACACCTTC.

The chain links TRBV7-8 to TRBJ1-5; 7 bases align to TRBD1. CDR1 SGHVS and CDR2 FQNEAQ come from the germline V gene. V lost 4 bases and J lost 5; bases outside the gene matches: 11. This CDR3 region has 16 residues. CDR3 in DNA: TGTGCCAGCAGCTCCATGAGACAGGGCCCGCATCAGCCCCAGCATTTT. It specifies CASSSMRQGPHQPQHF.

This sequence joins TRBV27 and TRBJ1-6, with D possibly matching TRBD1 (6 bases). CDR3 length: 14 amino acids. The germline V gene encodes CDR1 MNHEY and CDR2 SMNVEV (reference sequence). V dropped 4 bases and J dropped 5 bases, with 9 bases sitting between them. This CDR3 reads CASSSRQDNSPLHF. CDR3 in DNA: TGTGCCAGCAGTTCCCGACAGGATAATTCACCCCTCCACTTT.

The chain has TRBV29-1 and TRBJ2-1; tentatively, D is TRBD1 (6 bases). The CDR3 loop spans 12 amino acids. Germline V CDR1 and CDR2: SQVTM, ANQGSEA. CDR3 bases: TGCATCATTAGGGGGTTTGGTAATGAGCAGTTCTTC. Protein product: CIIRGFGNEQFF.

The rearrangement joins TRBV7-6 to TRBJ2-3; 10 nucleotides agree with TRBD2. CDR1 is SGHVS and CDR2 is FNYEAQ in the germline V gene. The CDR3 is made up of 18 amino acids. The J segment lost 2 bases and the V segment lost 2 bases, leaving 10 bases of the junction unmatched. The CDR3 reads CASSLNSRLAGSTDTQYF. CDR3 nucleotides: TGTGCCAGCAGCTTAAACAGCCGACTAGCGGGTTCCACAGATACGCAGTATTTT.

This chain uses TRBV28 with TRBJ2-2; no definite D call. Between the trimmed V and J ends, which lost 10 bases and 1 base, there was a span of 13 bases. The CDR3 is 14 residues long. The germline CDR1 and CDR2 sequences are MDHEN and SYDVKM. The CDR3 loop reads CATLGLLNTGELFF. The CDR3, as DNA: TGTGCCACACTGGGATTGTTGAACACCGGGGAGCTGTTTTTT.

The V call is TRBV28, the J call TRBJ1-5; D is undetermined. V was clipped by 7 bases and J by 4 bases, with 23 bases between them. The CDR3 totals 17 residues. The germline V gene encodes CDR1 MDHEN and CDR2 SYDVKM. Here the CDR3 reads CASTLPDFPLGNQPQHF. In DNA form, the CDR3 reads TGTGCCAGCACCCTCCCCGACTTCCCTTTAGGGAATCAGCCCCAGCATTTT.

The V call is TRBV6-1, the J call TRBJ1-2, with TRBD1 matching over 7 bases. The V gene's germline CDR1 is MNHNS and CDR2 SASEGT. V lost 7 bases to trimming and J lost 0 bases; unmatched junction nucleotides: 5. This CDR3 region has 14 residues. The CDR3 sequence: CASKTGVTNYGYTF. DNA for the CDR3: TGTGCCAGCAAAACAGGGGTAACTAACTATGGCTACACCTTC.

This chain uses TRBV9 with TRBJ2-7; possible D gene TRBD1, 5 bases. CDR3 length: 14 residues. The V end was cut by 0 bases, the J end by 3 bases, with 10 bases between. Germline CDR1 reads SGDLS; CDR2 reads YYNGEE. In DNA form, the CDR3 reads TGTGCCAGCAGCGTAGGACTGCAGGGCTACGAGCAGTACTTC. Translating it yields CASSVGLQGYEQYF.

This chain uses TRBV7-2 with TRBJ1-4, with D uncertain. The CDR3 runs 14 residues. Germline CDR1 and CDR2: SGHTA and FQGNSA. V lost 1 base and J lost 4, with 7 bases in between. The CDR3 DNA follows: TGTGCCAGCAGCTTAGGGCCGGTTAATGAAAAACTGTTTTTT. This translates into CASSLGPVNEKLFF. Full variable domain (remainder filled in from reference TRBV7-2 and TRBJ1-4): GAGVSQSPSNKVTEKGKDVELRCDPISGHTALYWYRQSLGQGLEFLIYFQGNSAPDKSGLPSDRFSAERTGGSVSTLTIQRTQQEDSAVYLCASSLGPVNEKLFFGSGTQLSVL.

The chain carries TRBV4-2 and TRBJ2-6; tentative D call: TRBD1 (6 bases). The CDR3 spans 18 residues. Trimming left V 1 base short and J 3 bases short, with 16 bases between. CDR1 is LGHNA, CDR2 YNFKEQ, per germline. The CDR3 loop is CASSQVDRGSSGANVLTF. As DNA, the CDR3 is TGTGCCAGCAGCCAAGTAGATAGGGGGTCAAGTGGGGCCAACGTCCTGACTTTC.

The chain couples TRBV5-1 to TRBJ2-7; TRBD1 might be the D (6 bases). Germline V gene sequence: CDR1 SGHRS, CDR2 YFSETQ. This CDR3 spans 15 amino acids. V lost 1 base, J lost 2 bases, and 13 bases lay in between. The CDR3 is CASSLSQGTPYEQYF. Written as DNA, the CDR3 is TGCGCCAGCAGCTTGTCCCAGGGGACCCCCTACGAGCAGTACTTC.

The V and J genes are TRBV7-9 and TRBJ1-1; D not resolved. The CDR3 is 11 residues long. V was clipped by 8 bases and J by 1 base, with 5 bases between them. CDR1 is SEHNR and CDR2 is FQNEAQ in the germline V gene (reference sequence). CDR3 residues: CASARNTEAFF. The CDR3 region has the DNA TGTGCCAGCGCAAGGAACACTGAAGCTTTCTTT.

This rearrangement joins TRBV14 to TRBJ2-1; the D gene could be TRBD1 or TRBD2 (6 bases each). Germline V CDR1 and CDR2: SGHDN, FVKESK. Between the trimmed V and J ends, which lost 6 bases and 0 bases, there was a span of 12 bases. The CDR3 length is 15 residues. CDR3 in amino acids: CASSVSGASYNEQFF. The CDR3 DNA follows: TGTGCCAGCAGTGTCTCGGGGGCCTCCTACAATGAGCAGTTCTTC.

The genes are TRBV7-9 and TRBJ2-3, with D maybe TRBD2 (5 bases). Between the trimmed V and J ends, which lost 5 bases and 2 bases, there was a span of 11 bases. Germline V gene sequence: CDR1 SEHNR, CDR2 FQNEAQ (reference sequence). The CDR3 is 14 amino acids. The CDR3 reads CASSVSGNTDTQYF. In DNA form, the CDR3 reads TGTGCCAGCAGCGTCAGCGGAAACACAGATACGCAGTATTTT.

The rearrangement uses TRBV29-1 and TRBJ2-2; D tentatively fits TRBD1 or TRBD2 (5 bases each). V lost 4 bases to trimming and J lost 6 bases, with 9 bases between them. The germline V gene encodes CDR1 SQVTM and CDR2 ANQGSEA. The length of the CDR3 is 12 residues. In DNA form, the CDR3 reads TGCAGCGTTGTGGGGGTCTCCGGGGAGCTGTTTTTT. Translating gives CSVVGVSGELFF.

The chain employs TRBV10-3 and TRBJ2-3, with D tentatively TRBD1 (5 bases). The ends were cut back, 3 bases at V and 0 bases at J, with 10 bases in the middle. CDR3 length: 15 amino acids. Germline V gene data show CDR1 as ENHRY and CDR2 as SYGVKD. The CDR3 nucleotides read TGTGCCATCAGTGACAGGGTTCAAAGCACAGATACGCAGTATTTT. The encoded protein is CAISDRVQSTDTQYF.